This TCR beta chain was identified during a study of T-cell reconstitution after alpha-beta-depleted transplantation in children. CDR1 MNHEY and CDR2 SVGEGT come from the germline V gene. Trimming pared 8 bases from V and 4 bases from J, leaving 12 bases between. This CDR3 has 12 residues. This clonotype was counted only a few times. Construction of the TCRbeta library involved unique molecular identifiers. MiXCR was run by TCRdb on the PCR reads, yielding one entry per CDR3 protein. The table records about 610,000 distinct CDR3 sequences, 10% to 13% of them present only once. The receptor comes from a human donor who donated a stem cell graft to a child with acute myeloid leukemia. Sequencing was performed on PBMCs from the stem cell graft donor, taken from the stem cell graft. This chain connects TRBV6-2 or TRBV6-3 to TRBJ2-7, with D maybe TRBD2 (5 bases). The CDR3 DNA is TGTGCCAGCTTGCGGGCTCATTACGAGCAGTACTTC. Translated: CASLRAHYEQYF.